This T cell receptor (beta chain) was recorded in a study of post-analysis software for immune sequencing data. Study summary: In terms of disease course, relapsing-remitting, secondary progressive and progressive-relapsing multiple sclerosis were included.

This CDR3 spans 17 amino acids. Trimming removed 1 base from V and 0 bases from J; junction bases left unmatched: 2. Germline CDR1 and CDR2: MNHNS and SASEGT. Every TCR beta cDNA library bore unique molecular identifiers. The source material, about 0.9 to 11 million T cells, gave rise to 500,000 or so cDNA molecules. TCRdb itself ran the PCR reads through MiXCR, one entry per CDR3 protein. This sample yields roughly 410,000 distinct CDR3 sequences, of which 30% to 45% are seen a single time; under 15% belongs to the top ten. Study-wide findings and caveats: There were four or five TRBV segments more frequent in patients than controls, and TRBV5-6, TRBV5-1 and TRBV20-1 were among them. Normalized Chao1 diversity was significantly reduced in patients versus controls.

This clonotype showed up just a few times. Its target is unknown. This chain joins TRBV6-1 and TRBJ2-1, with 11 bases fitting TRBD2. The sequenced material came from blood. The origin of this receptor is a girl between 5 and 17 years old with multiple sclerosis. In DNA form, the CDR3 reads TGTGCCAGCAGTGAAGGACTAGCGGGATACTCCTACAATGAGCAGTTCTTC. It yields the protein CASSEGLAGYSYNEQFF.